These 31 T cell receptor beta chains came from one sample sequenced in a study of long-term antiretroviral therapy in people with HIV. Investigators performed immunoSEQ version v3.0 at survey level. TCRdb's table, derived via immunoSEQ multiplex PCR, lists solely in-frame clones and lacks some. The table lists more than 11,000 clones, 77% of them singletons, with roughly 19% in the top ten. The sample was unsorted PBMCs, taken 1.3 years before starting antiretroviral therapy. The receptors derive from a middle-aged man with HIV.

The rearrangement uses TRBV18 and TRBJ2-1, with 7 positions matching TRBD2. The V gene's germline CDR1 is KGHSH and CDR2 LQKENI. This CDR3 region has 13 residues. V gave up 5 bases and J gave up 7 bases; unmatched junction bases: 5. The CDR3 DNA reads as TGTGCCAGCTCAACCGGACTAGTAAATGAGCAGTTCTTC. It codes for CASSTGLVNEQFF.

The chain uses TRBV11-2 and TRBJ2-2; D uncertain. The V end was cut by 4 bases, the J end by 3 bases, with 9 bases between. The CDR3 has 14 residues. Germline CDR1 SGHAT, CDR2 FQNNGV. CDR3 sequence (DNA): TGTGCCAGCAGCTCCACACGAGACACCGGGGAGCTGTTTTTT. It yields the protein CASSSTRDTGELFF.

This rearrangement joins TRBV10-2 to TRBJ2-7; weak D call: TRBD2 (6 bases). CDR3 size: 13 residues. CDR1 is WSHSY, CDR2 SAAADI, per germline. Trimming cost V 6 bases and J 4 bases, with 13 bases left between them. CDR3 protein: CASRREVLYEQYF. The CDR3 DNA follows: TGCGCCAGCAGGAGGGAGGTTCTGTACGAGCAGTACTTC.

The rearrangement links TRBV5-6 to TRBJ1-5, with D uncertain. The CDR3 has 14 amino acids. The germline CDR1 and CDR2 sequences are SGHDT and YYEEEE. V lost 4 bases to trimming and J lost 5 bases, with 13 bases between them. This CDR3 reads CASSLWALDQPQHF. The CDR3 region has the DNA TGTGCCAGCAGCCTGTGGGCGCTAGATCAGCCCCAGCATTTT.

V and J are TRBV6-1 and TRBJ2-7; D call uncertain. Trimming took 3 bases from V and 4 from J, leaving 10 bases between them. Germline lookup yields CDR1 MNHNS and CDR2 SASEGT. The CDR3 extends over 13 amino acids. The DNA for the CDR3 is TGTGCCAGCAGTGATGGACCTGGGTACGAGCAGTACTTC. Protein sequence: CASSDGPGYEQYF.

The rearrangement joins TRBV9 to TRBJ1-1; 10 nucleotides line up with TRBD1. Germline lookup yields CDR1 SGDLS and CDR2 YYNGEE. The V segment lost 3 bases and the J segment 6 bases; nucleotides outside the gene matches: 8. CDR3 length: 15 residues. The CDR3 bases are TGTGCCAGCAGCGCTTCTAGGACAGGGGGTCCTGAAGCTTTCTTT. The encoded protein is CASSASRTGGPEAFF.

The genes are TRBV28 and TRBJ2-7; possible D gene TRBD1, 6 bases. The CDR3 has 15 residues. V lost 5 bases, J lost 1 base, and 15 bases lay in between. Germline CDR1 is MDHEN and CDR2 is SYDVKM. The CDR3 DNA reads TGTGCCAGCAGTCTCCCACTTACAGGGTCCTACGAGCAGTACTTC. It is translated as CASSLPLTGSYEQYF.

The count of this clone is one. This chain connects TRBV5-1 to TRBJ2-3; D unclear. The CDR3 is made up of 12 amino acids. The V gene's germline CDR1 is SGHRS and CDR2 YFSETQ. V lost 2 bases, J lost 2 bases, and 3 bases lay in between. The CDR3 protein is CASSFLTDTQYF. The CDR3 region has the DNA TGCGCCAGCAGCTTTCTCACAGATACGCAGTATTTT.

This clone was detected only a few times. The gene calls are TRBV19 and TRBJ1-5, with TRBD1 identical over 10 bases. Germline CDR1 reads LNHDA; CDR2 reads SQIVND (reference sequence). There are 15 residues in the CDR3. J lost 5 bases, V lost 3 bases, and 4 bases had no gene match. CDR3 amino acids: CASSMTGTGDQPQHF. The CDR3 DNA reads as TGTGCCAGTAGTATGACAGGGACAGGGGATCAGCCCCAGCATTTT.

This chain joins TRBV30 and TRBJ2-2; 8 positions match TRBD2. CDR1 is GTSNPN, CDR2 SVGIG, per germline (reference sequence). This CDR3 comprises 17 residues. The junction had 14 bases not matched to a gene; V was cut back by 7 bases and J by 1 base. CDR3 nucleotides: TGTGCCTCCGATAGGGGTATAGCGGGGCTGAACACCGGGGAGCTGTTTTTT. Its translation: CASDRGIAGLNTGELFF.

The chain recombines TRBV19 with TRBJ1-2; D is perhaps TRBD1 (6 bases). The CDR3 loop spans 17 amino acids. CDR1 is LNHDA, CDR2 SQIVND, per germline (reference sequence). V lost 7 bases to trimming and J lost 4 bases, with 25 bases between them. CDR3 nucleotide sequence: TGTGCCAGTACCGAATCGACAGGCCGGGGTCAACTCTATGGCTACACCTTC. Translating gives CASTESTGRGQLYGYTF. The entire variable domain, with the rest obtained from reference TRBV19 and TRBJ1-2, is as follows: DGGITQSPKYLFRKEGQNVTLSCEQNLNHDAMYWYRQDPGQGLRLIYYSQIVNDFQKGDIAEGYSVSREKKESFPLTVTSAQKNPTAFYLCASTESTGRGQLYGYTFGSGTRLTVV.

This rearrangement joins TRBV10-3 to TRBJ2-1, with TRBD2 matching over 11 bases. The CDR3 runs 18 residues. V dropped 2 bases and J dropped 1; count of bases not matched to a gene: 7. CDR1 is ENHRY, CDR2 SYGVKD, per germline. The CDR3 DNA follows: TGTGCCATCAGTGAGACCCTAGCGGGGGGTACGTCCTACAATGAGCAGTTCTTC. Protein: CAISETLAGGTSYNEQFF.

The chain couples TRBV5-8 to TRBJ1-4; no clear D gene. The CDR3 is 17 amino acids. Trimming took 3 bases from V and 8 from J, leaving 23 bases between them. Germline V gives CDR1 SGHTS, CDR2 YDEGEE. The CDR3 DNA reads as TGTGCCAGCAGCTCGATCCCGGTCTCGCCCATGGGGGAAAAACTGTTTTTT. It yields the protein CASSSIPVSPMGEKLFF.

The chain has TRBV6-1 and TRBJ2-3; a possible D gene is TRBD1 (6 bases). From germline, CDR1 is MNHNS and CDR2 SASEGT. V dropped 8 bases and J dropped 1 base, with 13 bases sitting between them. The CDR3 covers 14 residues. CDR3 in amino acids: CASGLKGGTDTQYF. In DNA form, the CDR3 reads TGTGCCAGCGGCTTAAAGGGGGGCACAGATACGCAGTATTTT.

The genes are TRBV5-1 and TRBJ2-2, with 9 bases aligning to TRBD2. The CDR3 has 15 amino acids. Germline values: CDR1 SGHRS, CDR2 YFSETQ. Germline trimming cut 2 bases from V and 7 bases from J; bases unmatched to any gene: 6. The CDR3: CASSLLAGEGGELFF. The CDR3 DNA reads TGCGCCAGCAGCTTATTAGCGGGGGAAGGCGGGGAGCTGTTTTTT.

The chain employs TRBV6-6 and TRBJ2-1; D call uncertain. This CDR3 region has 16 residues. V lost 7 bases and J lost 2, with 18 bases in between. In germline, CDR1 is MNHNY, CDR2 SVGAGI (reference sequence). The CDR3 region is CASTRKAGGTYNEQFF. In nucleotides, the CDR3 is TGTGCCAGCACCCGGAAGGCAGGTGGAACCTACAATGAGCAGTTCTTC.

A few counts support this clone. CDR3 sequence: CASSIDTGELFF. The DNA for the CDR3 is TGTGCCAGTAGTATAGACACCGGGGAGCTGTTTTTT. V is TRBV19 and J is TRBJ2-2; D unresolved. Between the trimmed V and J ends, which lost 0 bases and 4 bases, there was a span of 0 bases. Looked up from germline, CDR1 is LNHDA and CDR2 is SQIVND (reference sequence). The length of the CDR3 is 12 residues.

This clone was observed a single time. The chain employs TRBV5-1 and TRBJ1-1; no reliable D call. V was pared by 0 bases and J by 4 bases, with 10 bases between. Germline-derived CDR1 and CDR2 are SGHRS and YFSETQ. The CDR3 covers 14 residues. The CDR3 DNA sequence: TGCGCCAGCAGCTTGGATACAACGGGCACTGAAGCTTTCTTT. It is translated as CASSLDTTGTEAFF.

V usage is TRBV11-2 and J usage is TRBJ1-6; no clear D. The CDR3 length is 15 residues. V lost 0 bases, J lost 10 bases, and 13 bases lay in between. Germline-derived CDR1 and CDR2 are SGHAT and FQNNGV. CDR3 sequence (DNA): TGTGCCAGCAGCTTAGATCCGGGTTTTGTGTCACCCCTCCACTTT. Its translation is CASSLDPGFVSPLHF.

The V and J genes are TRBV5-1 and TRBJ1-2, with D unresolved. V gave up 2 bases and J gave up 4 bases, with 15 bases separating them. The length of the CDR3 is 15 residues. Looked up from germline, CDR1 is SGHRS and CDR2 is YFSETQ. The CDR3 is CASSFLIDDSYGYTF. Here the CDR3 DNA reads TGCGCCAGCAGCTTTTTGATTGATGACTCCTATGGCTACACCTTC. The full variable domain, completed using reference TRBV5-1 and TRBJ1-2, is KAGVTQTPRYLIKTRGQQVTLSCSPISGHRSVSWYQQTPGQGLQFLFEYFSETQRNKGNFPGRFSGRQFSNSRSEMNVSTLELGDSALYLCASSFLIDDSYGYTFGSGTRLTVV.

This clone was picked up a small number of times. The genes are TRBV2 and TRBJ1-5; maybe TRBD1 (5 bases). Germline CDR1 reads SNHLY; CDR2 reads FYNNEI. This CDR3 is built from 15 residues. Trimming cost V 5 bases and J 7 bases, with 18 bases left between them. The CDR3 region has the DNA TGTGCCAGCAGTCTGACCAACTCGGGGGGACAGCCCCAGCATTTT. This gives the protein CASSLTNSGGQPQHF. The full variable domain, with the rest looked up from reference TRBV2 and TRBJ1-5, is EPEVTQTPSHQVTQMGQEVILRCVPISNHLYFYWYRQILGQKVEFLVSFYNNEISEKSEIFDDQFSVERPDGSNFTLKIRSTKLEDSAMYFCASSLTNSGGQPQHFGDGTRLSIL.

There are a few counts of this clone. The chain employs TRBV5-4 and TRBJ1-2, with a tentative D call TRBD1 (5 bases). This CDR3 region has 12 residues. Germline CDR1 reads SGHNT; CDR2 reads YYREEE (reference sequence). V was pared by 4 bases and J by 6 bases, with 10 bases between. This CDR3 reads CASSAGLDGYTF. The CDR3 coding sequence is TGTGCCAGCAGCGCGGGACTTGATGGCTACACCTTC.

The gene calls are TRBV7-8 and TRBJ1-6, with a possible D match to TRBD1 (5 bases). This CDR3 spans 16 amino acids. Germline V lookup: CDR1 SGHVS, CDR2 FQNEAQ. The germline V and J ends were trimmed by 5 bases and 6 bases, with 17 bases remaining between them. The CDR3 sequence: CASSLGGQGANSPLHF. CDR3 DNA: TGTGCCAGCAGCCTAGGAGGGCAGGGAGCTAATTCACCCCTCCACTTT.

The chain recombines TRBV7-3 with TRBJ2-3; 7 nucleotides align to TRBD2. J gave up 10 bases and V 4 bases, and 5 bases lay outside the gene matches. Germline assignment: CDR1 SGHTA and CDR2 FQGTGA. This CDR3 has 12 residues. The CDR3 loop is CASSSTGGPQYF. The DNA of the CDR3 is TGTGCCAGCAGCTCCACGGGGGGACCGCAGTATTTT.

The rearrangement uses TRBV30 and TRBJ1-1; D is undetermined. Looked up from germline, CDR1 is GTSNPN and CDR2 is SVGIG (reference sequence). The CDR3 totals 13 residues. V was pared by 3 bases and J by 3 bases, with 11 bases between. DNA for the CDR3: TGTGCCTGGAGAAGGGTCGCGGACACTGAAGCTTTCTTT. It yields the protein CAWRRVADTEAFF.

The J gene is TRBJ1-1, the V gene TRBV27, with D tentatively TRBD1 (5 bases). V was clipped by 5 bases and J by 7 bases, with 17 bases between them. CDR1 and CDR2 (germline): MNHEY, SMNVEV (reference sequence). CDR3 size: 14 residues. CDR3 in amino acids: CASSSGTAPNEAFF. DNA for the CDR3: TGTGCCAGCAGTAGCGGGACCGCGCCCAATGAAGCTTTCTTT.

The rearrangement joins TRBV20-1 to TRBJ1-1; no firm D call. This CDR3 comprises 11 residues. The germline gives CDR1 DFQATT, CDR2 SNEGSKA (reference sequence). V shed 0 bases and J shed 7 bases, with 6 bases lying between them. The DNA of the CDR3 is TGCAGTGCTAGAGATTGGAGTGAAGCTTTCTTT. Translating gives CSARDWSEAFF.

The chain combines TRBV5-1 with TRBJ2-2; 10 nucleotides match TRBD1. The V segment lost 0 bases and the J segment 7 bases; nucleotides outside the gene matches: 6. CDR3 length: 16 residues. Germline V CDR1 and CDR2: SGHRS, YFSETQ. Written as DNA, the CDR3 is TGCGCCAGCAGCTTGGAGTGGACAGGGGGAATCGGGGAGCTGTTTTTT. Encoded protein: CASSLEWTGGIGELFF.

CDR3 amino acids: CASSMGAVSSGANVLTF. The CDR3 DNA reads TGTGCCAGTAGTATGGGGGCAGTTAGCTCTGGGGCCAACGTCCTGACTTTC. This sequence joins TRBV19 and TRBJ2-6; the D gene is possibly TRBD1 (6 bases). V lost 3 bases to trimming and J lost 0 bases, with 12 bases between them. Looked up from germline, CDR1 is LNHDA and CDR2 is SQIVND (reference sequence). This CDR3 has 17 amino acids. The variable domain in full, with the rest retrieved from reference TRBV19 and TRBJ2-6, is DGGITQSPKYLFRKEGQNVTLSCEQNLNHDAMYWYRQDPGQGLRLIYYSQIVNDFQKGDIAEGYSVSREKKESFPLTVTSAQKNPTAFYLCASSMGAVSSGANVLTFGAGSRLTVL.

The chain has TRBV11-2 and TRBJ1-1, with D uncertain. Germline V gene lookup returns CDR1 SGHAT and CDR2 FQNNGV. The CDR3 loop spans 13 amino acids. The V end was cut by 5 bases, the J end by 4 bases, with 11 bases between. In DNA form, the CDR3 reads TGTGCCAGCAGCCTACAACTGAGCACTGAAGCTTTCTTT. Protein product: CASSLQLSTEAFF.

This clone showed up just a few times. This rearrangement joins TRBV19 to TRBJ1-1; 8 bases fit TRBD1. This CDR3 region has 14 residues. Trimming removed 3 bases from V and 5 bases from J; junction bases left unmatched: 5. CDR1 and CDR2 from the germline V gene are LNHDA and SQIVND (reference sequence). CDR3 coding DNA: TGTGCCAGTAGTATCGGACAGGGATGGACTGAAGCTTTCTTT. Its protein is CASSIGQGWTEAFF.